These T cell receptor beta chains were read from a single sample in a study of blood T cell repertoires in COVID-19. The method was immunoSEQ multiplex PCR; TCRdb's version includes in-frame clones alone and lacks a portion of them. The table shows 270,000 or so clones, with approximately 89% occurring only once. The sequencing input was PBMCs or T cells enriched from blood (not recorded which). The receptors stem from a woman in her thirties or forties with acute COVID-19. CDR3s include the opening cysteine and the closing phenylalanine or tryptophan. The order of the fields is J gene, CDR3 length, D gene, V gene, clone size, CDR3 DNA, CDR3 protein. A D gene is named only where the DNA matches it firmly. Size values are once, few and many counts, or a class for expanded clones, and some rows have none.

J gene: TRBJ1-2; CDR3 length: 13; D gene: TRBD1; V gene: TRBV9; clone size: .; CDR3 DNA: TGTGCCAGCAGCGCGACAGGGAACTATGGCTACACCTTC; CDR3 protein: CASSATGNYGYTF
J gene: TRBJ2-1; CDR3 length: 13; D gene: .; V gene: TRBV27; clone size: .; CDR3 DNA: TGTGCCAGCAGTACTAGGCACTACAATGAGCAGTTCTTC; CDR3 protein: CASSTRHYNEQFF
J gene: TRBJ1-5; CDR3 length: 20; D gene: TRBD1; V gene: TRBV11-3; clone size: .; CDR3 DNA: TGTGCCAGCAGCTTCATAGGTCATCCAGACAGGGCCACGCGGGGTCAGCCCCAGCATTTT; CDR3 protein: CASSFIGHPDRATRGQPQHF
J gene: TRBJ1-5; CDR3 length: 17; D gene: TRBD1; V gene: TRBV28; clone size: .; CDR3 DNA: TGTGCCAGCACCCTGGGACAGGGAAGAGGCGGCAATCAGCCCCAGCATTTT; CDR3 protein: CASTLGQGRGGNQPQHF
J gene: TRBJ2-7; CDR3 length: 11; D gene: .; V gene: TRBV24-1; clone size: .; CDR3 DNA: TGTGCCACCAGTGATTCTCGGGAGCAGTACTTC; CDR3 protein: CATSDSREQYF
J gene: TRBJ2-7; CDR3 length: 15; D gene: TRBD2; V gene: TRBV5-1; clone size: many; CDR3 DNA: TGCGCCAGCAGCTTCCGACTAGCGGGAGCTCACGAGCAGTACTTC; CDR3 protein: CASSFRLAGAHEQYF
J gene: TRBJ2-7; CDR3 length: 14; D gene: .; V gene: TRBV30; clone size: .; CDR3 DNA: TGTGCCTGGAGTGTACCGGGGGTGTCCTACGAGCAGTACTTC; CDR3 protein: CAWSVPGVSYEQYF
J gene: TRBJ1-5; CDR3 length: 14; D gene: .; V gene: TRBV28; clone size: .; CDR3 DNA: TGTGCCAGCAGCAAGGCCAGAGGAAATCAGCCCCAGCATTTT; CDR3 protein: CASSKARGNQPQHF
J gene: TRBJ2-1; CDR3 length: 17; D gene: TRBD2; V gene: TRBV7-9; clone size: .; CDR3 DNA: TGTGCCAGCAGCTTAGGGTCCACTAGCGGCTCCTACAATGAGCAGTTCTTC; CDR3 protein: CASSLGSTSGSYNEQFF
J gene: TRBJ1-2; CDR3 length: 16; D gene: .; V gene: TRBV30; clone size: .; CDR3 DNA: TGTGCCTGGTCTGGTACTTTAAGGACAGCTTACTATGGCTACACCTTC; CDR3 protein: CAWSGTLRTAYYGYTF
J gene: TRBJ1-1; CDR3 length: 16; D gene: TRBD1; V gene: TRBV18; clone size: .; CDR3 DNA: TGTGCCAGCTCACGGATGGGACAGGCGATGAACACTGAAGCTTTCTTT; CDR3 protein: CASSRMGQAMNTEAFF
J gene: TRBJ2-7; CDR3 length: 16; D gene: TRBD1; V gene: TRBV7-9; clone size: .; CDR3 DNA: TGTGCCAGCAGCCCTTTCGGGACAGGCAATCCCTACGAGCAGTACTTC; CDR3 protein: CASSPFGTGNPYEQYF
J gene: TRBJ1-4; CDR3 length: 15; D gene: .; V gene: TRBV2; clone size: .; CDR3 DNA: TGTGCCAGCAGTGTGGAGGCCGCGGGCGGTGAAAAACTGTTTTTT; CDR3 protein: CASSVEAAGGEKLFF
J gene: TRBJ2-1; CDR3 length: 16; D gene: TRBD2; V gene: TRBV7-2; clone size: .; CDR3 DNA: TGTGCCAGCAGCGCCAGACTAGCGGGAGTCCAGAATGAGCAGTTCTTC; CDR3 protein: CASSARLAGVQNEQFF
J gene: TRBJ2-5; CDR3 length: 18; D gene: TRBD2; V gene: TRBV5-1; clone size: .; CDR3 DNA: TGCGCCAGCAGCCCTGGGACTAGCGGGAGGGCGAAGGGAGAGACCCAGTACTTC; CDR3 protein: CASSPGTSGRAKGETQYF
J gene: TRBJ2-1; CDR3 length: 15; D gene: TRBD2; V gene: TRBV6-5; clone size: .; CDR3 DNA: TGTGCCAGCAGCCGCGGGACTAGCCTTATGCATGAGCAGTTCTTC; CDR3 protein: CASSRGTSLMHEQFF
J gene: TRBJ1-1; CDR3 length: 16; D gene: TRBD1; V gene: TRBV10-3; clone size: .; CDR3 DNA: TGTGCCATCAGAATACGGACAGGGGGGGAGGACACTGAAGCTTTCTTT; CDR3 protein: CAIRIRTGGEDTEAFF
J gene: TRBJ2-2; CDR3 length: 16; D gene: .; V gene: TRBV24-1; clone size: .; CDR3 DNA: TGTGCCACCAGTGACACATACCCCCTGAGCGCCGGGGAGCTGTTTTTT; CDR3 protein: CATSDTYPLSAGELFF
J gene: TRBJ2-3; CDR3 length: 15; D gene: .; V gene: TRBV7-7; clone size: .; CDR3 DNA: TGTGCTAGCAGCCGAGACAGATCTAGCACAGATACGCAGTATTTT; CDR3 protein: CASSRDRSSTDTQYF
J gene: TRBJ2-7; CDR3 length: 14; D gene: TRBD1; V gene: TRBV7-9; clone size: .; CDR3 DNA: TGTGCCAGCAGCGTCGAGGGGGCGAATCTCGAGCAGTACTTC; CDR3 protein: CASSVEGANLEQYF
J gene: TRBJ1-1; CDR3 length: 14; D gene: TRBD1; V gene: TRBV19; clone size: .; CDR3 DNA: TGTGCCAGTAGTAAGGACAGGGGGAACACTGAAGCTTTCTTT; CDR3 protein: CASSKDRGNTEAFF
J gene: TRBJ1-1; CDR3 length: 13; D gene: .; V gene: TRBV3-1/TRBV3-2; clone size: few; CDR3 DNA: TGTGCCAGCAGCGCACAACTGAACACTGAAGCTTTCTTT; CDR3 protein: CASSAQLNTEAFF
J gene: TRBJ1-2; CDR3 length: 14; D gene: TRBD1; V gene: TRBV4-3; clone size: .; CDR3 DNA: TGCGCCAGCAGCCAAGAGGACAGGGGGGACGGCTACACCTTC; CDR3 protein: CASSQEDRGDGYTF
J gene: TRBJ1-2; CDR3 length: 15; D gene: TRBD1; V gene: TRBV2; clone size: .; CDR3 DNA: TGTGCCAGCAGTGCCCGGGACAGTAGGAACTATGGCTACACCTTC; CDR3 protein: CASSARDSRNYGYTF
J gene: TRBJ1-1; CDR3 length: 14; D gene: .; V gene: TRBV18; clone size: .; CDR3 DNA: TGTGCCAGCTCACGACAGGAGCCGAACACTGAAGCTTTCTTT; CDR3 protein: CASSRQEPNTEAFF
J gene: TRBJ2-7; CDR3 length: 14; D gene: TRBD1; V gene: TRBV6-5; clone size: .; CDR3 DNA: TGTGTCAGCAGTTACAGTGGACAGGGCTACGAGCAGTACTTC; CDR3 protein: CVSSYSGQGYEQYF
J gene: TRBJ2-3; CDR3 length: 15; D gene: TRBD2; V gene: TRBV10-3; clone size: .; CDR3 DNA: TGTGCCATCAGTCCGGCTAGCGGATTCACAGATACGCAGTATTTT; CDR3 protein: CAISPASGFTDTQYF
J gene: TRBJ2-5; CDR3 length: 12; D gene: .; V gene: TRBV2; clone size: .; CDR3 DNA: TGTGCCAGCAGAATAGGGGGTGAGACCCAGTACTTC; CDR3 protein: CASRIGGETQYF